This T cell receptor (beta chain) was documented in a study of cytomegalovirus exposure and HLA in healthy donors. Study results and limitations: With high specificity and sensitivity, the classifier reportedly diagnosed cytomegalovirus status. Specificity of a few CMV-associated chains for CMV antigens was verified in vitro.

Germline assignment: CDR1 SEHNR and CDR2 FQNEAQ (reference sequence). With 1 base removed from V and 1 base from J, the gap between germline ends came to 7 bases. This CDR3 region has 14 residues. Researchers ran the PCR with 60 Vbeta and 13 Jbeta primers. Produced via immunoSEQ multiplex PCR; TCRdb's table is partial and in-frame only. This sample has over 75,000 clones, with about four fifths found just once. This clone has just a few counts. Its antigen is not identified. The sequenced material came from PBMCs. The receptor's source is a man between 25 and 39 years old in good health and CMV-seropositive. The V and J genes are TRBV7-9 and TRBJ1-1; no clear D gene. DNA of the CDR3: TGTGCCAGCAGCTTAGGGACTGAGAACACTGAAGCTTTCTTT. It codes for CASSLGTENTEAFF.